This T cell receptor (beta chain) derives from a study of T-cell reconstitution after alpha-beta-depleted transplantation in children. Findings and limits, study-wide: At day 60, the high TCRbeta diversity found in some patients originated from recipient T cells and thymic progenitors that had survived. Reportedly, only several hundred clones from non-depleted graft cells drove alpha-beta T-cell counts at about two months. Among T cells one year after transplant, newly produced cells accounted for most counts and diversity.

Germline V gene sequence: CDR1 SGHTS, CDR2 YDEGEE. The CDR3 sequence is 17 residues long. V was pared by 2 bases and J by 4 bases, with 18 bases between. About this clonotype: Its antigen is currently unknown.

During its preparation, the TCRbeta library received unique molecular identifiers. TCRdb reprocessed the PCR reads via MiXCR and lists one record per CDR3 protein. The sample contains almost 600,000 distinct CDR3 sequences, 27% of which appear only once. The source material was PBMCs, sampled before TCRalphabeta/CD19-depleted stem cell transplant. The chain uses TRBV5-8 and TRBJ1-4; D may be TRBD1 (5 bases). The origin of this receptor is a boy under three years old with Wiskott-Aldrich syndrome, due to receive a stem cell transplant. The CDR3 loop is CASSFGTAARGNEKLFF. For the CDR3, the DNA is TGTGCCAGCAGCTTTGGGACCGCAGCTCGGGGTAATGAAAAACTGTTTTTT.